This entry is about one T cell receptor (beta chain). The specificity of this receptor is unknown. Within one base of it there is no much larger clone, and no base qualities were kept. TCRbeta CDR3 regions were amplified from genomic DNA by means of the immunoSEQ Assay, a bias-controlled multiplex PCR. The authors' analysis ran thus. The number of nucleated cells in each sample was estimated from the amplification of reference gene primers within the assay. To quantify the absolute abundance of each unique TCRbeta CDR3 rearrangement, sequence reads were collapsed and filtered. For each sample, productive Simpson clonality was calculated as the square root of Simpson's diversity index over productive rearrangements. This is the immuneACCESS table as TCRdb keeps it, with only in-frame sequences that have V and J called. A part of the clones is gone; compared with another copy, unresolved V genes explain less than half, and the rest is unexplained. D and trimming come from the DNA, and the V and J calls and clone size come from that table. This sample lists about 140,000 clones; around 88% were detected once. The ten largest clones take up over 1.5% of the sample.

This sample is drawn from a study of blood T cell repertoires in COVID-19 (dated by TCRdb to the early 2020s). At the level of the whole study: Samples from collaborators originated in the United States, Italy and Spain and spanned both the acute and convalescent phases of COVID-19. The prospective study material was composed of cDNA or gDNA derived from T cells, B-cell-depleted T cells, or PBMCs. The samples were drawn from two sources: the first 160 participants of the ongoing ImmuneRACE study, and 1,000 to 1,500 subjects contributed by 6 global collaborators. The dataset comprised deeply sampled blood TCRbeta repertoires from subjects exposed to, actively infected with, or recovered from COVID-19. The sample metadata nearly always contained a de-identified subject ID, COVID-19 status, age in years and sex. Where available, HLA class I and class II types were obtained from metadata supplied by the sample provider rather than from assay-based typing. A freely available public database, intended as a resource for researchers studying the immune response to SARS-CoV-2, is where the repertoires were released.

The paper's findings and limits, for the study overall: The quantity of clinical and demographic metadata differed by source and by participant and was supplied without curation.

Whole blood was collected in K2EDTA tubes by collaborating institutions according to the institutions' own protocols. For TCRbeta analysis, collaborators shipped samples in one of three forms: frozen whole blood, isolated PBMCs, or DNA extracted from either of those sample types. The germline V gene sets CDR1 to KGHSH and CDR2 to LQKENI. From V the trimming removes 4 bases and from J it removes 6 bases, while the gene matches leave 4 bases of the junction unaccounted for. Spanning cysteine to phenylalanine, the CDR3 consists of 15 amino acids. Only CDR3 DNA remains: 45 bases, in frame from the first base.

The material sequenced was peripheral blood. The chain uses TRBV18 and TRBJ1-4; a stretch of 11 junction bases matches TRBD1. The source of this sequence is a woman in her sixties with acute or convalescent COVID-19. Here is the DNA: TGTGCCAGCTCACTAGGACAGGGGGCGTATGAAAAACTGTTTTTT. Its protein reads: CASSLGQGAYEKLFF.